This entry concerns a single T cell receptor beta chain. It has no known antigen specificity. No much larger clonotype is one base removed from it; base qualities were not supplied. The junction shows trimming of 7 bases on V and 1 base on J, plus 11 bases between the germline ends. CDR1 and CDR2, per the germline V gene, are SQVTM and ANQGSEA. From the cysteine through the phenylalanine, the CDR3 covers 13 amino acids. CDR3 DNA only is kept here, 39 bases in frame from base 1. The receptor library was made with 5' RACE. For sequencing, an Illumina HiSeq 2500 was employed. A second PCR of roughly 6 to 12 cycles was performed with a sample-barcoded 5' primer and a J-beta primer mix. Each TCR beta cDNA molecule received a unique molecular identifier from a template-switch 5' adaptor carrying 12 random nucleotides. Each sample yielded at least 2.5 million CDR3-containing paired-end reads. First-strand cDNA was synthesized from all RNA with the Mint cDNA synthesis kit, primed by a TRBC-specific oligonucleotide. After uracil-DNA glycosylase treatment, a first 18-cycle PCR used universal primers M1SS and BC2_uni_R on all cDNA. The authors processed their data as follows. For normalization, 1 million high-quality reads were randomly selected from each sample, with every read carrying a distinct molecular identifier. Reads sharing molecular identifiers were discarded rather than binned into consensus sequences. MiTCR, set to a Q25 quality threshold and the strictest error-elimination algorithm, was used for CDR3 identification, clonotype clustering and error correction. A nonparametric unseen species model with Euler transformation was used to estimate lower-bound total TCR beta diversity. TCRdb trimmed public reads at Q25 via fastp, called clones via MiXCR and kept in-frame beta chains. Rows are unified per CDR3 protein, each entry keeping the most common DNA and genes. These V and J calls rely on TCRdb rather than the paper's analysis. The sample profile shows about 1.8 million distinct CDR3 sequences; 49% of them were found once. The ten most abundant clones make up roughly 2.1% of the sample.

The 39 donors, aged about 6 to 95 years, were systemically healthy Caucasian individuals from Russia. Ten milliliters of peripheral blood were drawn from each donor into EDTA-treated Vacutainer tubes. Ficoll-Paque density-gradient centrifugation was used to isolate PBMCs, with at least 6.5 million per sample. Trizol reagent was used to extract total RNA from PBMCs, with at least 6 micrograms per sample. For every donor, flow cytometry on a PBMC aliquot measured the percentage of naive CD45RAhigh/CD27high T cells. This sample is part of a study of blood T cells in healthy people across ages (dated by TCRdb to the mid-2010s). With respect to the entire study: In model experiments, roughly one uniquely barcoded TCR beta cDNA molecule per two T cells was captured by template switching. To avoid experimental bias, donors of different ages were spread randomly across the sequencing lanes. Using the same blood draw, the study looked at two additional independent replicas of 1 million unique cDNA reads for two donors, one aged 18 to 30 and the other aged 80 or older. To track age-related changes in TCR beta repertoire diversity, the study relied on deep sequencing normalized with unique cDNA molecular identifiers. Four age groups were formed from the donors: young (average approximately 17 years), middle-aged (approximately 40), aged (62) and long-lived (about 75).

Beyond this particular receptor, the publication reports: As age increased, observed TCR beta diversity per million T cells dropped in a roughly linear way, and a significant reduction was already evident by age 40. Conclusive comparison of naive and antigen-experienced compartments was prevented by the profiling of bulk unsorted PBMCs. Compared with the aged group, more naive CD4+ T cells, fewer expanded clones and increased TCR diversity were shown by the long-lived group, suggesting age selection. Because the CMV infection status of the donors was unknown, age-related changes in expanded clonotypes may potentially have been confounded. Total diversity estimates from one million sequenced T cells were considered lower bounds and underestimates. A strong correlation was found between observed TCR beta diversity and the percentage of naive T cells measured by flow cytometry.

The sequence was collected from a woman between 35 and 50 years old in good health. Here the chain combines TRBV29-1 and TRBJ1-5, with no D gene named confidently. Sequencing input: blood. The CDR3 in this case is CSGSSGSNQPQHF. The nucleotide sequence is given as TGCAGCGGGAGCAGTGGGAGCAATCAGCCCCAGCATTTT.